This T cell receptor beta chain was profiled in a study of T cell responses to AZD1222 COVID-19 vaccine. TCRdb keeps only in-frame clones here, not all; method: immunoSEQ multiplex PCR. Of about 150,000 clones listed, 85% to 90% are singletons. This sample comprised peripheral blood, obtained on day 0 of AZD1222 vaccination. The clonotype was recovered from an adult in good health.

The CDR3 loop reads CSVDDRATALPGYTF. DNA for the CDR3: TGCAGCGTCGATGACCGGGCCACAGCCCTCCCTGGCTACACCTTC. The chain couples TRBV29-1 to TRBJ1-2; D gene ambiguous. This CDR3 is 15 amino acids long. V was shortened by 6 bases and J by 7 bases, with 24 bases between the two germline ends. Looked up from germline, CDR1 is SQVTM and CDR2 is ANQGSEA.